These 11 T cell receptor beta chains originate from one sample sequenced in a study of blood T cell repertoires in COVID-19. Libraries were prepared by immunoSEQ multiplex PCR; TCRdb keeps only in-frame clonotypes and omits some of them. The data hold tens of thousands of clones, with approximately 81% observed a single time. Sequencing was performed on peripheral blood. The source of these receptors is a woman aged 60-75 years with acute or convalescent COVID-19.

The rearrangement links TRBV5-1 to TRBJ1-2, with 9 bases aligning to TRBD1. This CDR3 region has 15 residues. Germline CDR1 and CDR2: SGHRS and YFSETQ. V lost 4 bases and J lost 6; bases outside the gene matches: 10. The CDR3 loop reads CASSLTGTGSDGYTF. CDR3 in DNA: TGCGCCAGCAGCCTAACCGGGACAGGGTCCGATGGCTACACCTTC.

This sequence joins TRBV3-1 (or the pseudogene TRBV3-2) and TRBJ2-1; 13 bases are a match to TRBD2. The CDR3 consists of 19 residues. CDR1 LGHDT and CDR2 YNNKEL come from the germline V gene (reference sequence). Trimming removed 3 bases from V and 2 bases from J; junction bases left unmatched: 10. CDR3 protein: CASSQARGTSGAAYNEQFF. CDR3 bases: TGTGCCAGCAGCCAGGCCCGAGGGACTAGCGGGGCTGCCTACAATGAGCAGTTCTTC.

V gene TRBV2 combines with J gene TRBJ1-3, with 9 bases lining up with TRBD1. Unmatched junction bases numbered 7, after V lost 6 bases and J lost 4 bases. This CDR3 spans 15 amino acids. Germline CDR1 is SNHLY and CDR2 is FYNNEI. The CDR3 reads CASSRDRADGNTIYF. The CDR3 DNA sequence: TGTGCCAGCAGCCGGGACAGGGCGGACGGAAACACCATATATTTT.

The V call is TRBV29-1, the J call TRBJ1-6; tentative D call: TRBD1 (5 bases). Germline CDR1 is SQVTM and CDR2 is ANQGSEA. The CDR3 length is 13 residues. V was trimmed by 4 bases and J by 8 bases, leaving 12 bases between them. This chain's CDR3 is CSVGRARDSPLHF. The DNA for the CDR3 is TGCAGCGTTGGAAGGGCCAGGGATTCACCCCTCCACTTT.

This chain uses TRBV6-5 with TRBJ1-2; no clear D gene. Germline V CDR1 and CDR2: MNHEY, SVGAGI. CDR3 length: 13 residues. Trimming cost V 0 bases and J 5 bases, with 7 bases left between them. This CDR3 reads CASSYSEEYGYTF. CDR3 coding DNA: TGTGCCAGCAGTTACTCGGAGGAGTATGGCTACACCTTC.

This chain joins TRBV19 and TRBJ1-1; a possible D gene is TRBD1 (6 bases). Germline assignment: CDR1 LNHDA and CDR2 SQIVND (reference sequence). The CDR3 runs to 14 residues. Trimming removed 3 bases from V and 0 bases from J, with 8 bases in between. CDR3 nucleotide sequence: TGTGCCAGTAGTATCCAGGGGATGAACACTGAAGCTTTCTTT. Translation gives CASSIQGMNTEAFF.

As DNA, the CDR3 is TGTGCCAGCAGTTCCCCCGGGACAGGGGTCACTGGGGCCAACGTCCTGACTTTC. As protein: CASSSPGTGVTGANVLTF. The chain carries TRBV27 and TRBJ2-6; 10 nucleotides align to TRBD1. The germline CDR1 and CDR2 sequences are MNHEY and SMNVEV (reference sequence). The V segment lost 4 bases and the J segment 2 bases; nucleotides outside the gene matches: 8. The length of the CDR3 is 18 residues. Full variable domain (missing parts from reference TRBV27 and TRBJ2-6): EAQVTQNPRYLITVTGKKLTVTCSQNMNHEYMSWYRQDPGLGLRQIYYSMNVEVTDKGDVPEGYKVSRKEKRNFPLILESPSPNQTSLYFCASSSPGTGVTGANVLTFGAGSRLTVL.

The chain recombines TRBV7-2 with TRBJ2-2, with D unresolved. V lost 1 base and J 1 base, leaving 10 bases between the germline ends. The CDR3 sequence is 16 residues long. Per germline, CDR1 SGHTA and CDR2 FQGNSA. The chain's CDR3 is CASSLVYRLNTGELFF. DNA of the CDR3: TGTGCCAGCAGCTTAGTGTATAGATTGAACACCGGGGAGCTGTTTTTT.

The rearrangement uses TRBV19 and TRBJ2-1; D might be TRBD1 (5 bases). The V end was cut by 1 base, the J end by 3 bases, with 16 bases between. The CDR3 totals 17 residues. Germline CDR1 is LNHDA and CDR2 is SQIVND (reference sequence). CDR3 nucleotide sequence: TGTGCCAGTAGTATAGGCCTCTTGGGGCAGGGCTACAATGAGCAGTTCTTC. As protein: CASSIGLLGQGYNEQFF.

V is TRBV19 and J is TRBJ1-4; no clear D gene. The germline V gene has CDR1 LNHDA and CDR2 SQIVND (reference sequence). The CDR3 has 14 residues. Trimming shortened V by 6 bases and J by 2 bases, and 10 bases separated the two germline ends. The CDR3 region is CASSPLSTNEKLFF. In DNA form, the CDR3 reads TGTGCCAGTAGCCCGCTTAGCACTAATGAAAAACTGTTTTTT.

This clone has a handful of counts. Other DNA sequences within the sample encode an identical CDR3. This chain joins TRBV3-1 (or the pseudogene TRBV3-2) and TRBJ1-6; D is undetermined. CDR3 length equals 15 residues. Germline values: CDR1 LGHDT, CDR2 YNNKEL (reference sequence). The ends were cut back, 0 bases at V and 6 bases at J, with 9 bases in the middle. CDR3 DNA sequence: TGTGCCAGCAGCCAAGAAAGGACTGCTAATTCACCCCTCCACTTT. Protein: CASSQERTANSPLHF.